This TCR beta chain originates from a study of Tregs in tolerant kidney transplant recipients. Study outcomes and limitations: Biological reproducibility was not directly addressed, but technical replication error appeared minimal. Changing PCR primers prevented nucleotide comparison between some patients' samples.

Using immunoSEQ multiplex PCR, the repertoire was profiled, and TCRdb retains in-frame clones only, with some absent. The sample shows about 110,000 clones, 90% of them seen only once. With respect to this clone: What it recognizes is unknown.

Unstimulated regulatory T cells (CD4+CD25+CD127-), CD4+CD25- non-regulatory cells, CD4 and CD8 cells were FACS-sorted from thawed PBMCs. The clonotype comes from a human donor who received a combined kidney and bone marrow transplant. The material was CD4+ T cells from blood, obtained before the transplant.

In nucleotides, the CDR3 is TGTGCCAGTCTTTCCGGGGGGACAGGGTATGAAAAACTGTTTTTT. Amino acids: CASLSGGTGYEKLFF. J is TRBJ1-4 and V is TRBV28, with TRBD1 matching 9 bases. The V segment lost 9 bases and the J segment 6 bases; nucleotides outside the gene matches: 11. The CDR3 consists of 15 residues. Germline V gene lookup returns CDR1 MDHEN and CDR2 SYDVKM.